The present TCR beta chain was sequenced within a study of blood T cells in healthy people across ages. Study-wide points: Per million T cells, the diversity of TCR beta decreased roughly linearly as age advanced.

Remarks on this clonotype: Antigen: not known. A read error may produce the germline difference seen at one junction end.

Together with a sample-barcoded 5' primer, a J-beta primer mix was included in a second PCR lasting roughly 6 to 12 cycles. TCRdb processed the 5' RACE reads anew with MiXCR; each CDR3 protein has one entry. In the table there are about 720,000 distinct CDR3 sequences, 22% of which are singletons. The source is an older man in good health. The sample consisted of blood.

The CDR3 DNA reads TGTGCCAGCAGCCGGCCTGGGGGGGCTAGCTATGGCTACGCCTTC. Amino acid sequence: CASSRPGGASYGYAF. The chain has TRBV7-2 and TRBJ1-2; D is perhaps TRBD1 (6 bases). The germline V gene has CDR1 SGHTA and CDR2 FQGNSA. This CDR3 spans 15 amino acids.